This paragraph reports one T cell receptor beta chain. The data are from a study of blood T cells in healthy people across ages. Those donating, healthy Caucasian individuals from Russia, were aged roughly 6 to 90. Trimming removed 6 bases from V and 5 bases from J, with 13 bases in between. Germline V gene data show CDR1 as MNHEY and CDR2 as SVGAGI. The CDR3 is 14 residues long. With a J-beta primer mix and a sample-barcoded 5' primer, a second PCR ran about 7 to 12 cycles. From the 5' RACE reads, TCRdb called clonotypes with MiXCR, one entry per CDR3 protein. This table has 950,000 to 1,200,000 distinct CDR3 sequences, about two fifths appearing once.

The TCR comes from a man between 18 and 35 years old in good health. The sample comprised blood. V usage is TRBV6-5 and J usage is TRBJ1-4; D remains unclear. The CDR3: CASRPTLDNEKLFF. In nucleotides, the CDR3 is TGTGCCAGCAGACCGACACTCGACAATGAAAAACTGTTTTTT.